The rows below give T cell receptor beta chains drawn from one sample of a study of blood T cell repertoires in COVID-19. Some clones are missing from TCRdb's copy, which holds only in-frame ones; the method was immunoSEQ multiplex PCR. The data hold 140,000 to 150,000 clones, with over 70% observed a single time. Sequenced material: peripheral blood. The receptors originated from a man between 65 and 80 years old who had recovered from COVID-19. Both conserved end residues are part of each CDR3. A D gene is named only where the DNA matches it firmly. For some rows the clone size is stated as once, few or many, or as a class when expanded; others skip it.

CDR3 length: 17; clone size: .; D gene: TRBD2; V gene: TRBV5-1; J gene: TRBJ2-5; CDR3 DNA: TGCGCCAGCAGCTCAGGACTAGCGGGAGGGCCGGGAGAGACCCAGTACTTC; CDR3 protein: CASSSGLAGGPGETQYF
CDR3 length: 15; clone size: .; D gene: .; V gene: TRBV7-2; J gene: TRBJ2-3; CDR3 DNA: TGTGCCAGCAGCTTAGCCCGGGTTAGCACAGATACGCAGTATTTT; CDR3 protein: CASSLARVSTDTQYF
CDR3 length: 15; clone size: .; D gene: .; V gene: TRBV3-1/TRBV3-2; J gene: TRBJ2-5; CDR3 DNA: TGTGCCAGCAGCCAAGGACAGCGTACCCAAGAGACCCAGTACTTC; CDR3 protein: CASSQGQRTQETQYF
CDR3 length: 14; clone size: .; D gene: .; V gene: TRBV6-5; J gene: TRBJ1-1; CDR3 DNA: TGTGCCAGCAGTTACAGCAGGGTGAACACTGAAGCTTTCTTT; CDR3 protein: CASSYSRVNTEAFF
CDR3 length: 13; clone size: .; D gene: .; V gene: TRBV19; J gene: TRBJ1-2; CDR3 DNA: TGTGCCAGTAGTATACGGCAGGGCTATGGCTACACCTTC; CDR3 protein: CASSIRQGYGYTF
CDR3 length: 13; clone size: .; D gene: .; V gene: TRBV6-5; J gene: TRBJ1-2; CDR3 DNA: TGTGCCAGCAGTTACGGAGACCTCTATGGCTACACCTTC; CDR3 protein: CASSYGDLYGYTF
CDR3 length: 15; clone size: few; D gene: TRBD2; V gene: TRBV3-1/TRBV3-2; J gene: TRBJ2-7; CDR3 DNA: TGTGCCAGCAGTCTTAAACTAGCGGGAAACTACGAGCAGTACTTC; CDR3 protein: CASSLKLAGNYEQYF
CDR3 length: 14; clone size: .; D gene: .; V gene: TRBV4-3; J gene: TRBJ2-1; CDR3 DNA: TGCGCCAGCAGCCAAGATTTTGTGGCAAATGAGCAGTTCTTC; CDR3 protein: CASSQDFVANEQFF
CDR3 length: 14; clone size: .; D gene: TRBD1; V gene: TRBV27; J gene: TRBJ1-5; CDR3 DNA: TGTGCCAGCAGTTCCCGGGACAGGGCATGGCCCCAGCATTTT; CDR3 protein: CASSSRDRAWPQHF
CDR3 length: 13; clone size: few; D gene: .; V gene: TRBV7-2; J gene: TRBJ2-1; CDR3 DNA: TGTGCCAGCAGAGCGGCGGGGTACAATGAGCAGTTCTTC; CDR3 protein: CASRAAGYNEQFF
CDR3 length: 16; clone size: .; D gene: TRBD2; V gene: TRBV11-2; J gene: TRBJ2-5; CDR3 DNA: TGTGCCAGCAGCCCACGGACTAGCGGGAGCTCGGAGACCCAGTACTTC; CDR3 protein: CASSPRTSGSSETQYF
CDR3 length: 14; clone size: .; D gene: TRBD1; V gene: TRBV7-9; J gene: TRBJ2-5; CDR3 DNA: TGTGCCAGCAGCTTCACAGGGGGCGAGGAGACCCAGTACTTC; CDR3 protein: CASSFTGGEETQYF
CDR3 length: 13; clone size: once; D gene: TRBD1; V gene: TRBV7-2; J gene: TRBJ2-5; CDR3 DNA: TGTGCCAGCAGCTCGACAGGGTACGAGACCCAGTACTTC; CDR3 protein: CASSSTGYETQYF
CDR3 length: 14; clone size: .; D gene: TRBD1; V gene: TRBV30; J gene: TRBJ1-5; CDR3 DNA: TGTGCCTGGAGTCTTGGGACAGGTAATCAGCCCCAGCATTTT; CDR3 protein: CAWSLGTGNQPQHF
CDR3 length: 13; clone size: .; D gene: .; V gene: TRBV6-5; J gene: TRBJ2-7; CDR3 DNA: TGTGCCAGCGGGGCTGGGTTAAGTTACGAGCAGTACTTC; CDR3 protein: CASGAGLSYEQYF
CDR3 length: 15; clone size: .; D gene: TRBD1; V gene: TRBV28; J gene: TRBJ1-4; CDR3 DNA: TGTGCCAGCAGTTTTCAGGGGGCAACTAATGAAAAACTGTTTTTT; CDR3 protein: CASSFQGATNEKLFF
CDR3 length: 15; clone size: .; D gene: .; V gene: TRBV7-9; J gene: TRBJ2-7; CDR3 DNA: TGTGCCAGCAGCTTAGTGGGGCTGAGCTCCTACGAGCAGTACTTC; CDR3 protein: CASSLVGLSSYEQYF
CDR3 length: 13; clone size: .; D gene: TRBD1; V gene: TRBV5-1; J gene: TRBJ1-1; CDR3 DNA: TGCGCCAGCAGCATAGGACAGGGGACTGAAGCTTTCTTT; CDR3 protein: CASSIGQGTEAFF
CDR3 length: 15; clone size: .; D gene: TRBD2; V gene: TRBV5-1; J gene: TRBJ2-1; CDR3 DNA: TGCGCCAGCAGCTCGACTAGCGGGGAAATGGATGAGCAGTTCTTC; CDR3 protein: CASSSTSGEMDEQFF
CDR3 length: 14; clone size: .; D gene: .; V gene: TRBV10-3; J gene: TRBJ2-2; CDR3 DNA: TGTGCCATACCCCGGACAGAGAACACCGGGGAGCTGTTTTTT; CDR3 protein: CAIPRTENTGELFF
CDR3 length: 16; clone size: few; D gene: TRBD2; V gene: TRBV2; J gene: TRBJ2-1; CDR3 DNA: TGTGCCAGCAGCCTTAGCGGGAGCAGGTCCTACAATGAGCAGTTCTTC; CDR3 protein: CASSLSGSRSYNEQFF
CDR3 length: 16; clone size: .; D gene: TRBD2; V gene: TRBV5-4; J gene: TRBJ2-7; CDR3 DNA: TGTGCCAGCAGCCAAACTAGCGGGAGGTTTTTCTACGAGCAGTACTTC; CDR3 protein: CASSQTSGRFFYEQYF
CDR3 length: 15; clone size: .; D gene: .; V gene: TRBV7-9; J gene: TRBJ2-4; CDR3 DNA: TGTGCCAGCAGCGCACGGGGTGGGGCCAAAAACATTCAGTACTTC; CDR3 protein: CASSARGGAKNIQYF
CDR3 length: 14; clone size: .; D gene: TRBD1; V gene: TRBV19; J gene: TRBJ2-7; CDR3 DNA: TGTGCCAGTAGTGCGGGACAGGCCACCTACGAGCAGTACTTC; CDR3 protein: CASSAGQATYEQYF
CDR3 length: 13; clone size: .; D gene: .; V gene: TRBV27; J gene: TRBJ2-7; CDR3 DNA: TGTGCCAGCAGTGGTCAGGGGAACTACGAGCAGTACTTC; CDR3 protein: CASSGQGNYEQYF
CDR3 length: 17; clone size: .; D gene: TRBD2; V gene: TRBV11-2; J gene: TRBJ2-1; CDR3 DNA: TGTGCCAGCAGCTTATGGTCGGCTAGCGGGGACTACAATGAGCAGTTCTTC; CDR3 protein: CASSLWSASGDYNEQFF
CDR3 length: 14; clone size: .; D gene: TRBD1; V gene: TRBV14; J gene: TRBJ2-3; CDR3 DNA: TGTGCCAGCAGCCAAAGGACAGGGGGAGATACGCAGTATTTT; CDR3 protein: CASSQRTGGDTQYF
CDR3 length: 14; clone size: .; D gene: .; V gene: TRBV27; J gene: TRBJ1-2; CDR3 DNA: TGTGCCAGCAGTTTAGGGGTTTCGGGGGTTGGCTACACCTTC; CDR3 protein: CASSLGVSGVGYTF
CDR3 length: 19; clone size: .; D gene: .; V gene: TRBV4-1; J gene: TRBJ1-4; CDR3 DNA: TGCGCCAGCAGCCAAAGTTCAGGGAGGCATTTGGCGGCCAATGAAAAACTGTTTTTT; CDR3 protein: CASSQSSGRHLAANEKLFF
CDR3 length: 14; clone size: .; D gene: TRBD1; V gene: TRBV24-1; J gene: TRBJ1-6; CDR3 DNA: TGTGCCACCAGGGGGGGGACAGGTATTTCACCCCTCCACTTT; CDR3 protein: CATRGGTGISPLHF
CDR3 length: 18; clone size: .; D gene: TRBD2; V gene: TRBV7-9; J gene: TRBJ2-1; CDR3 DNA: TGTGCCAGCAGCTTAGCGGGGACTAGCGGGAGTTTATACAATGAGCAGTTCTTC; CDR3 protein: CASSLAGTSGSLYNEQFF
CDR3 length: 16; clone size: .; D gene: TRBD1; V gene: TRBV4-1; J gene: TRBJ2-2; CDR3 DNA: TGCGCCAGCAGCCTGGGGACAGGGGGTTTCGCCGGGGAGCTGTTTTTT; CDR3 protein: CASSLGTGGFAGELFF
CDR3 length: 16; clone size: once; D gene: .; V gene: TRBV5-4; J gene: TRBJ2-7; CDR3 DNA: TGTGCCAGCAGCCCAGGACAGAGGTTGGCGTCCTACGAGCAGTACTTC; CDR3 protein: CASSPGQRLASYEQYF
CDR3 length: 14; clone size: .; D gene: .; V gene: TRBV30; J gene: TRBJ1-4; CDR3 DNA: TGTGCCTGGACCCTGGGGGGGGTCGGGGAAAAACTGTTTTTT; CDR3 protein: CAWTLGGVGEKLFF
CDR3 length: 18; clone size: large; D gene: TRBD1; V gene: TRBV2; J gene: TRBJ1-1; CDR3 DNA: TGTGCCAGCAGTGGTGGACAGGGCAGTTCGATCCTACACACTGAAGCTTTCTTT; CDR3 protein: CASSGGQGSSILHTEAFF
CDR3 length: 15; clone size: .; D gene: TRBD2; V gene: TRBV7-9; J gene: TRBJ2-1; CDR3 DNA: TGTGCCAGCAGCTTAGGGCGGGAGTCTCGGAATGAGCAGTTCTTC; CDR3 protein: CASSLGRESRNEQFF
CDR3 length: 14; clone size: .; D gene: .; V gene: TRBV2; J gene: TRBJ2-3; CDR3 DNA: TGTGCCAGCGGGAGGGGGGCTGGCACAGATACGCAGTATTTT; CDR3 protein: CASGRGAGTDTQYF
CDR3 length: 16; clone size: .; D gene: TRBD2; V gene: TRBV29-1; J gene: TRBJ2-5; CDR3 DNA: TGCAGCGTTGATCCCCTTTCGGGGGGGCGTAGAGAGACCCAGTACTTC; CDR3 protein: CSVDPLSGGRRETQYF
CDR3 length: 17; clone size: few; D gene: .; V gene: TRBV10-3; J gene: TRBJ2-5; CDR3 DNA: TGTGCCATCAGTGCGGCAGACCCCGGGACATACCAAGAGACCCAGTACTTC; CDR3 protein: CAISAADPGTYQETQYF
CDR3 length: 15; clone size: .; D gene: TRBD2; V gene: TRBV2; J gene: TRBJ2-1; CDR3 DNA: TGTGCCAGCAGTGTTAGCGGGACGCTATACAATGAGCAGTTCTTC; CDR3 protein: CASSVSGTLYNEQFF
CDR3 length: 15; clone size: .; D gene: .; V gene: TRBV30; J gene: TRBJ2-1; CDR3 DNA: TGTGCCTGGAGCCTAAGGGCGGGGTCATACAATGAGCAGTTCTTC; CDR3 protein: CAWSLRAGSYNEQFF
CDR3 length: 15; clone size: .; D gene: .; V gene: TRBV5-6; J gene: TRBJ1-2; CDR3 DNA: TGTGCCAGCAGCTTGGAACGGGGACTGGGCTATGGCTACACCTTC; CDR3 protein: CASSLERGLGYGYTF
CDR3 length: 17; clone size: .; D gene: TRBD2; V gene: TRBV27; J gene: TRBJ2-5; CDR3 DNA: TGTGCCAGCAGTTTATCTTCTTATAGCGGGAGAGCGGAGACCCAGTACTTC; CDR3 protein: CASSLSSYSGRAETQYF
CDR3 length: 16; clone size: .; D gene: .; V gene: TRBV11-2; J gene: TRBJ2-1; CDR3 DNA: TGTGCCAGCAGCTTAGTTGGGCGTCCGCGAAACAATGAGCAGTTCTTC; CDR3 protein: CASSLVGRPRNNEQFF
CDR3 length: 14; clone size: .; D gene: TRBD1; V gene: TRBV28; J gene: TRBJ2-2; CDR3 DNA: TGTGCCAGCAGGCCGCGGACAGGGACCGGGGAGCTGTTTTTT; CDR3 protein: CASRPRTGTGELFF
CDR3 length: 15; clone size: .; D gene: TRBD2; V gene: TRBV6-5; J gene: TRBJ2-1; CDR3 DNA: TGTGCCAGCAGCCAACTAGCGGGAGGTATCAATGAGCAGTTCTTC; CDR3 protein: CASSQLAGGINEQFF
CDR3 length: 14; clone size: few; D gene: .; V gene: TRBV7-9; J gene: TRBJ1-1; CDR3 DNA: TGTGCCAGCAGCCCAAGTAGTCGGGTTACTGAAGCTTTCTTT; CDR3 protein: CASSPSSRVTEAFF
CDR3 length: 15; clone size: .; D gene: TRBD2; V gene: TRBV11-3; J gene: TRBJ2-2; CDR3 DNA: TGTGCCAGCAGCAACCCGGGACGGGGGGCCGGGGAGCTGTTTTTT; CDR3 protein: CASSNPGRGAGELFF
CDR3 length: 15; clone size: .; D gene: .; V gene: TRBV6-2/TRBV6-3; J gene: TRBJ2-4; CDR3 DNA: TGTGCCAGCAGACCTCAGGGGTTGGACAAAAACATTCAGTACTTC; CDR3 protein: CASRPQGLDKNIQYF
CDR3 length: 16; clone size: .; D gene: TRBD2; V gene: TRBV7-3; J gene: TRBJ2-1; CDR3 DNA: TGTGCCAGCAGCCCCATAGCTAGCGGGAGAAACAATGAGCAGTTCTTC; CDR3 protein: CASSPIASGRNNEQFF
CDR3 length: 15; clone size: .; D gene: TRBD1; V gene: TRBV2; J gene: TRBJ1-2; CDR3 DNA: TGTGCCAGCAGTGAGGACAGGGGATATACCTATGGCTACACCTTC; CDR3 protein: CASSEDRGYTYGYTF
CDR3 length: 14; clone size: few; D gene: .; V gene: TRBV21-1; J gene: TRBJ2-1; CDR3 DNA: TGTGCCAGCAACCGGGACAGGGGCAGAAATGAGCAGTTCTTC; CDR3 protein: CASNRDRGRNEQFF